The present T cell receptor (beta chain) was sequenced within a study of blood T cell repertoires in COVID-19. This clone occurred once. Cohort 3 donors counted as recovered after two negative PCRs, clearance, or resolved symptoms. This CDR3 is 14 amino acids long. CDR1 is GTSNPN, CDR2 SVGIG, per germline (reference sequence). Trimming pared 2 bases from V and 4 bases from J, leaving 13 bases between. In the original workflow: Cell counts per sample came from amplifying reference gene primers. Method: immunoSEQ multiplex PCR; TCRdb's copy keeps in-frame clones and lacks some. V and J calls and clone size are given by that table; D and trimming were obtained from the DNA. The table lists 300,000 or so clones, around 90% of them singletons.

The TCR sequence derives from a woman in her 30s who had recovered from COVID-19. The rearrangement joins TRBV30 to TRBJ2-3, with a tentative D call TRBD1 (7 bases). The sample was PBMCs or T cells enriched from blood (not recorded which). DNA of the CDR3: TGTGCCTGGAGTTGGACAGGAGGGGCAGATACGCAGTATTTT. This gives the protein CAWSWTGGADTQYF.